This T cell receptor (beta chain) was sequenced during a study of blood T cell repertoires in COVID-19. Turning to the study itself: Samples taken during acute and convalescent COVID-19 were collected in the United States, Italy and Spain. PBMCs, B-cell-depleted T cells, or T cells provided the cDNA or gDNA that made up the material.

Germline V CDR1 and CDR2: MNHEY, SVGEGT. This CDR3 comprises 15 residues. J lost 4 bases, V lost 2 bases, and 5 bases had no gene match. This clone was picked up a small number of times. As originally analysed: Amplified reference gene primers provided the basis for estimating nucleated cell counts. The repertoire was sequenced with immunoSEQ multiplex PCR; TCRdb's copy has only in-frame clones and lacks some. V, J and clone size were drawn from that table, and D and trimming were deduced from the DNA. This table has roughly 120,000 clones, around 84% appearing once. This receptor was identified in a human donor in a cohort sampled during active COVID-19. The specimen was peripheral blood. The rearrangement joins TRBV6-2 or TRBV6-3 to TRBJ1-2; the match to TRBD1 covers 9 bases. The CDR3 nucleotides read TGTGCCAGCAGTTACCCCGGGACAGGGCGCTATGGCTACACCTTC. Residues: CASSYPGTGRYGYTF.